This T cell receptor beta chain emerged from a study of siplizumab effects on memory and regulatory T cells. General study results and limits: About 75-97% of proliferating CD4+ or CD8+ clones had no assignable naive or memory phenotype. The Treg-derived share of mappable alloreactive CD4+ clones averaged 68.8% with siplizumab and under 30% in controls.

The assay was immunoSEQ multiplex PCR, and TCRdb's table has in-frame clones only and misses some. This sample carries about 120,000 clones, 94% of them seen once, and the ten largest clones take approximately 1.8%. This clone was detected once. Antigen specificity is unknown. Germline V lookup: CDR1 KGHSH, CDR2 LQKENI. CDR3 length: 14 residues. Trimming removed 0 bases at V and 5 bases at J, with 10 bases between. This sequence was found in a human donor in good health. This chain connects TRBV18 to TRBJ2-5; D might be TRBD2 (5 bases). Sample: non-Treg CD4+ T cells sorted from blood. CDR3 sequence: CASSPPRVGETQYF. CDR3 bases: TGTGCCAGCTCACCACCGAGGGTGGGGGAGACCCAGTACTTC.